A selection of T cell receptor beta chains follows, all from one sample in a study of cytotoxic CD8 clonotypes in ibrutinib-treated CLL. The protocol was immunoSEQ multiplex PCR, while the TCRdb copy is restricted to in-frame clones and leaves out a portion. The sample contains tens of thousands of clones, roughly 76% of which appear only once. The sequencing used PBMCs, collected after 12 months of ibrutinib treatment. Source of these receptors: a human donor with chronic lymphocytic leukemia. CDR3s include the opening cysteine and the closing phenylalanine or tryptophan. D genes are given only for firm matches. The size of a clone is reported for some rows only, either as once, few or many, or as a class for expanded clones.

D: -; size: -; J: TRBJ2-3; V: TRBV19; DNA: TGTGCCAGTAGTGATTTGGGGAAGGGTGACACAGATACGCAGTATTTT; CDR3: CASSDLGKGDTDTQYF
D: -; size: -; J: TRBJ1-1; V: TRBV15; DNA: TGTGCCACCAGCAGACGAGCTTTCTTT; CDR3: CATSRRAFF
D: -; size: -; J: TRBJ1-2; V: TRBV5-4; DNA: TGTGCCAGCAGCTTGGTCTCGGCGGACTCCTATGGCTACACCTTC; CDR3: CASSLVSADSYGYTF
D: -; size: -; J: TRBJ2-7; V: TRBV4-1; DNA: TGCGCCAGCAGCCAAGATTTAGGGGCCACCTACGAGCAGTACTTC; CDR3: CASSQDLGATYEQYF
D: -; size: -; J: TRBJ1-6; V: TRBV5-6; DNA: TGTGCCAGCAGCTGGAACGACAGGTCCCTCCACTTT; CDR3: CASSWNDRSLHF
D: -; size: -; J: TRBJ2-6; V: TRBV9; DNA: TGTGCCAGCAGCGTGGTGGGGCTCTCTGGGGCCAACGTCCTGACTTTC; CDR3: CASSVVGLSGANVLTF
D: -; size: -; J: TRBJ1-1; V: TRBV11-2; DNA: TGTGCCAGCAGCTTAGTGGGGGGATCGGGGGTGAACACTGAAGCTTTCTTT; CDR3: CASSLVGGSGVNTEAFF
D: -; size: -; J: TRBJ2-1; V: TRBV4-1; DNA: TGCGCCAGCAGCCAAGATCCGGGGGAGAACAATGAGCAGTTCTTC; CDR3: CASSQDPGENNEQFF
D: -; size: -; J: TRBJ1-1; V: TRBV29-1; DNA: TGCAGCGTTCAGAGTGGACCCCGGAGCACTGAAGCTTTCTTT; CDR3: CSVQSGPRSTEAFF
D: -; size: -; J: TRBJ2-1; V: TRBV9; DNA: TGTGCCAGCTCCCCAGGGGTTGAGCAGTTCTTC; CDR3: CASSPGVEQFF
D: -; size: -; J: TRBJ2-7; V: TRBV29-1; DNA: TGCAGCGTTGGGCGGCGGGGCCCTTTGCTCGAGCAGTACTTC; CDR3: CSVGRRGPLLEQYF
D: TRBD1; size: once; J: TRBJ1-6; V: TRBV6-5; DNA: TGTGCCAGCACCACCGGGACAGAAAATTCACCCCTCCACTTT; CDR3: CASTTGTENSPLHF
D: TRBD1; size: -; J: TRBJ1-1; V: TRBV9; DNA: TGTGCCAGCAGCTTGACAGGGGGCCTAAGTGAAGCTTTCTTT; CDR3: CASSLTGGLSEAFF
D: -; size: -; J: TRBJ2-6; V: TRBV25-1; DNA: TGTGCCTGTCAGAGTTCTGGGGCCAACGTCCTGACTTTC; CDR3: CACQSSGANVLTF
D: TRBD1; size: few; J: TRBJ1-2; V: TRBV5-8; DNA: TGTGCCAGCAGCTTGGGGACAGGGATCATTTATGGCTACACCTTC; CDR3: CASSLGTGIIYGYTF
D: TRBD1; size: medium-sized; J: TRBJ1-2; V: TRBV19; DNA: TGTGCCAGTAGTATAGGCGTAACCGGGACAGCATATGGCTACACCTTC; CDR3: CASSIGVTGTAYGYTF
D: TRBD1; size: -; J: TRBJ2-5; V: TRBV6-5; DNA: TGTGCCAGCAGTTACCTAAAGACAGGGTTGGAGACCCAGTACTTC; CDR3: CASSYLKTGLETQYF
D: -; size: once; J: TRBJ2-5; V: TRBV5-6; DNA: TGTGCCAGCAGCCTAGACAGGCTCCAAGAGACCCAGTACTTC; CDR3: CASSLDRLQETQYF
D: -; size: -; J: TRBJ2-5; V: TRBV29-1; DNA: TGCAGCGTTGAGGGGGAAGTAGAGACCCAGTACTTC; CDR3: CSVEGEVETQYF
D: -; size: few; J: TRBJ2-7; V: TRBV7-6; DNA: TGTGCCAGCAGCTCTCGGACTGAAGCGCCCTACGAGCAGTACTTC; CDR3: CASSSRTEAPYEQYF
D: TRBD2; size: -; J: TRBJ2-1; V: TRBV6-5; DNA: TGTGCCAGCAGCCGGGGGACTAGAAACAATGAGCAGTTCTTC; CDR3: CASSRGTRNNEQFF
D: TRBD1; size: -; J: TRBJ1-1; V: TRBV6-6; DNA: TGTGCCAGCAGTTACTCCGGGACAGCAGGAAAAAATGAAGCTTTCTTT; CDR3: CASSYSGTAGKNEAFF
D: -; size: few; J: TRBJ2-2; V: TRBV4-1; DNA: TGCGCCAGCAGCCAAGATGGATACACCGGGGAGCTGTTTTTT; CDR3: CASSQDGYTGELFF
D: -; size: -; J: TRBJ1-1; V: TRBV4-1; DNA: TGCGCCAGCAGCCAGTATGGACAGCTAAACACTGAAGCTTTCTTT; CDR3: CASSQYGQLNTEAFF
D: -; size: -; J: TRBJ1-6; V: TRBV11-2; DNA: TGTGCCAGCAGCTTAACGGGGCAGGATTCACCCCTCCACTTT; CDR3: CASSLTGQDSPLHF
D: -; size: -; J: TRBJ1-3; V: TRBV4-1; DNA: TGCGCCAGCAGCCAAGAGGAAGTGCAAACAGGGTCTGGAGACACCATATATTTT; CDR3: CASSQEEVQTGSGDTIYF
D: -; size: -; J: TRBJ2-7; V: TRBV7-6; DNA: TGTGCCAGCAGCTTAAACCGGGACCTCCCCTACGAGCAGTACTTC; CDR3: CASSLNRDLPYEQYF
D: TRBD2; size: few; J: TRBJ2-7; V: TRBV9; DNA: TGTGCCAGCAGCGTAGGGGGAGGGTTTGACGAGCAGTACTTC; CDR3: CASSVGGGFDEQYF